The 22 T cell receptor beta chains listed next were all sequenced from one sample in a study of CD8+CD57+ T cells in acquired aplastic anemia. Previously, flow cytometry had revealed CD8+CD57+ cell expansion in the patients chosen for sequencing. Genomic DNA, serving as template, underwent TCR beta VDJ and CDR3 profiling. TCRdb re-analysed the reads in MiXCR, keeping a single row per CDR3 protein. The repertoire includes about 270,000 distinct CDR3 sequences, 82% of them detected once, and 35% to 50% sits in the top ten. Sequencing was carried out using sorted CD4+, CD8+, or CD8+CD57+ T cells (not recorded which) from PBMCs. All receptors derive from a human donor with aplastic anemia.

CDR3: CASSLAVSTNTPYHF. For the CDR3, the DNA is TGTGCCAGCAGCTTAGCGGTCTCGACAAATACGCCCTATCATTTT. The V call is TRBV7-8, the J call TRBJ1-5, with D unresolved. The CDR3 extends over 15 amino acids. Germline V lookup: CDR1 SGHVS, CDR2 FQNEAQ. V shed 0 bases and J shed 16 bases, with 22 bases lying between them. The full variable domain, completed using reference TRBV7-8 and TRBJ1-5, is GAGVSQSPRYKVAKRGQDVALRCDPISGHVSLFWYQQALGQGPEFLTYFQNEAQLDKSGLPSDRFFAERPEGSVSTLKIQRTQQEDSAVYLCASSLAVSTNTPYHFGDGTRLSIL.

The CDR3 DNA is TGTGCCAGCGGCTACGGGGGCGGGGGGGCGTATGAGCAGTTCTTC. Protein sequence: CASGYGGGGAYEQFF. The chain joins TRBV2 to TRBJ2-1, with 9 positions matching TRBD2. V shed 8 bases and J 8 bases; nucleotides not matched to a gene: 13. The CDR3 runs to 15 residues. Germline V gives CDR1 SNHLY, CDR2 FYNNEI.

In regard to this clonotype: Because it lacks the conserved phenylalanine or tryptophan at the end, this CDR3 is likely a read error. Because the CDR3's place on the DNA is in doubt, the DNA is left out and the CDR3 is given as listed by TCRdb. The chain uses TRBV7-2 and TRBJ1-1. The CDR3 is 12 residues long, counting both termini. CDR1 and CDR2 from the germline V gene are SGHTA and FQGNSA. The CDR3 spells CASSLGGGAPDT.

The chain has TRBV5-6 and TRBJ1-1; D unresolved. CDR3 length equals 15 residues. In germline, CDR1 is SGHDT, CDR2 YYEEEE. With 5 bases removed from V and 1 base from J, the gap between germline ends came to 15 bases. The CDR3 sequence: CASRWVSRANTEAFF. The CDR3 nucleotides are TGTGCCAGCAGATGGGTGTCACGGGCGAACACTGAAGCTTTCTTT.

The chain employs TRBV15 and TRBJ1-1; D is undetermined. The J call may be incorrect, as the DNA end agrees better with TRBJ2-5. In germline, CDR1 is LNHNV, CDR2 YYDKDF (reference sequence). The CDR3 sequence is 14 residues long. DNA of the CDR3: TGTGCCACCAGCGGAGCGAGTCCGCAAGATGCCCAGTACTTC. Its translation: CATSGASPQDAQYF.

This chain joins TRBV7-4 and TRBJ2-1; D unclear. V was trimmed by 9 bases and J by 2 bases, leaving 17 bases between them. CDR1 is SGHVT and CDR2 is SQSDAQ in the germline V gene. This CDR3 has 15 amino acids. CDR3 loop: CASSIVPGAYNEQFF. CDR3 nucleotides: TGTGCCAGTAGTATAGTTCCCGGAGCCTACAATGAGCAGTTCTTC.

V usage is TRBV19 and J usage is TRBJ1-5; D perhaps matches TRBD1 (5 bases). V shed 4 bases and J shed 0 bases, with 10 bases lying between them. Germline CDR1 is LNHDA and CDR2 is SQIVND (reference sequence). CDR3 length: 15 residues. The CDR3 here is CASSTTAYSNQPQHF. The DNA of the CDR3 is TGTGCCAGTAGTACGACAGCTTATAGCAATCAGCCCCAGCATTTT.

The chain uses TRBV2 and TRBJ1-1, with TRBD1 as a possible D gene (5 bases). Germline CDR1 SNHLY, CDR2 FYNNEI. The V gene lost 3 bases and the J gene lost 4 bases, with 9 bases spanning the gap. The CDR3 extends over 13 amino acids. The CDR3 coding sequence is TGTGCCAGCAGTGATGGGGGGGGCACTGAAGCTTTCTTT. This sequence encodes CASSDGGGTEAFF.

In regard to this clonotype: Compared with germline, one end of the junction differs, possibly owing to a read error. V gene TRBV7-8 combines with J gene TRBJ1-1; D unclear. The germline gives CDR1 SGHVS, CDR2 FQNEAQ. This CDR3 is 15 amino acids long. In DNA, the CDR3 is TGTGCCAGCAGCTTAGCGGGAGGTCGCGATACGGAAGATTTCTTT. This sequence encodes CASSLAGGRDTEDFF.

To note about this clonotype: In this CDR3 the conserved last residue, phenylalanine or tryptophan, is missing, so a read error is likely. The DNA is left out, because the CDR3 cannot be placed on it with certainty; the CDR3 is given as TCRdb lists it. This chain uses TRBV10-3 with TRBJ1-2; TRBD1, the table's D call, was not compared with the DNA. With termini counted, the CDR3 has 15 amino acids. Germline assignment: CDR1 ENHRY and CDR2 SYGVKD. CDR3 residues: CAISESRGAAYGDTC.

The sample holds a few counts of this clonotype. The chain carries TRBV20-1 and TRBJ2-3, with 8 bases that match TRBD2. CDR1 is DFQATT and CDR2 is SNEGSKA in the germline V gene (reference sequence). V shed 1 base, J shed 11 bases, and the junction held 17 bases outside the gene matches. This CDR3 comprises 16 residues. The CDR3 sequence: CSARAPLAGLSNEQYF. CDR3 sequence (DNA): TGCAGTGCTAGAGCACCCTTAGCGGGACTGTCGAATGAGCAGTATTTT.

The CDR3 spells CASSGGDLRSGNTIYF. For the CDR3, the DNA is TGTGCCAGCAGCGGAGGGGACCTCCGCTCTGGAAACACCATATATTTT. The chain combines TRBV9 with TRBJ1-3; perhaps TRBD1 as D (5 bases). The CDR3 spans 16 residues. Germline CDR1 SGDLS, CDR2 YYNGEE. Between the trimmed V and J ends, which lost 3 bases and 0 bases, there was a span of 13 bases.

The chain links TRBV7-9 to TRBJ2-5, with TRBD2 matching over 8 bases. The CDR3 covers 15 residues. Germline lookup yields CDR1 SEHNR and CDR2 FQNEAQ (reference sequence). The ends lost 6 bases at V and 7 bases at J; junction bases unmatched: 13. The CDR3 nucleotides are TGTGCCAGCAGTTCTGGCGGGAGGTGGGTAGTGACCCAGTACTTC. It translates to CASSSGGRWVVTQYF. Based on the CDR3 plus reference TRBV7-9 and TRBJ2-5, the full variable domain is DTGVSQNPRHKITKRGQNVTFRCDPISEHNRLYWYRQTLGQGPEFLTYFQNEAQLEKSRLLSDRFSAERPKGSFSTLEIQRTEQGDSAMYLCASSSGGRWVVTQYFGPGTRLLVL.

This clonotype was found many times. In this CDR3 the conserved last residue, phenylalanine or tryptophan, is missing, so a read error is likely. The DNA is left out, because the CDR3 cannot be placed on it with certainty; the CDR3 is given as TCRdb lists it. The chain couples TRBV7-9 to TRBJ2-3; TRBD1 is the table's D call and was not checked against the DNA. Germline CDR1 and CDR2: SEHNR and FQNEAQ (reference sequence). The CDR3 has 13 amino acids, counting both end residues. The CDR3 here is CASSFERSGGRDE.

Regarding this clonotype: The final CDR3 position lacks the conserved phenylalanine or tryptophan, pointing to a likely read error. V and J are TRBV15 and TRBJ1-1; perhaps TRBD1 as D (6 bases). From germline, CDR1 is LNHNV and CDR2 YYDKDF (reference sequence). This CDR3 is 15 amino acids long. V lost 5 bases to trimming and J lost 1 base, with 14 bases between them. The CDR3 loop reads CATSGGGGANTEAFV. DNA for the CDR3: TGTGCCACCAGCGGGGGGGGGGGGGCGAACACTGAAGCTTTCGTT.

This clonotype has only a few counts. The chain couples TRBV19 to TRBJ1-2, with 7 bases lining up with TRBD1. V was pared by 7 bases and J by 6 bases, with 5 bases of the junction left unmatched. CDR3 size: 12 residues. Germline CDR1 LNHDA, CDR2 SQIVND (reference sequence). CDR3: CASMIQGDGYTF. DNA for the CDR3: TGTGCCAGTATGATCCAGGGGGATGGCTACACCTTC.

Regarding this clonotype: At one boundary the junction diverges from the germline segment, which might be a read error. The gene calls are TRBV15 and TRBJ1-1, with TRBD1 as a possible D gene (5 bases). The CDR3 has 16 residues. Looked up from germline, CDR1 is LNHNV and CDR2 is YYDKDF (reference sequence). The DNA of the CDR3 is TGTGCCACCAGCAGGACTACCGTGGTCGGGGCCAACGTCCTGACCTTC. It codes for CATSRTTVVGANVLTF. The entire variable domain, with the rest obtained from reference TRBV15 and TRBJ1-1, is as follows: DAMVIQNPRYQVTQFGKPVTLSCSQTLNHNVMYWYQQKSSQAPKLLFHYYDKDFNNEADTPDNFQSRRPNTSFCFLDIRSPGLGDTAMYLCATSRTTVVGANVLTFGQGTRLTVV.

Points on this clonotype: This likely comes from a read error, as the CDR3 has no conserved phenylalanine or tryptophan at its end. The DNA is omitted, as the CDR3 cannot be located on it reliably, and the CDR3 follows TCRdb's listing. Here the CDR3 reads CASSVGGYDTHFV. The V call is TRBV7-9, the J call TRBJ2-3; TRBD1, as called in the table, went unchecked against the DNA. The germline V gene encodes CDR1 SEHNR and CDR2 FQNEAQ (reference sequence). The CDR3 has 13 residues if both end residues are counted.

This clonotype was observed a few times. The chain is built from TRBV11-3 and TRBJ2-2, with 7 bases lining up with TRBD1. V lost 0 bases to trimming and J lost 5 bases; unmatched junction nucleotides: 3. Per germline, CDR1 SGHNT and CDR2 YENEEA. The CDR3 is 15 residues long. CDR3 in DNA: TGTGCCAGCAGCTTAGAGCTGACAGGGACCGGGGAGCTGTTTTTT. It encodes CASSLELTGTGELFF.

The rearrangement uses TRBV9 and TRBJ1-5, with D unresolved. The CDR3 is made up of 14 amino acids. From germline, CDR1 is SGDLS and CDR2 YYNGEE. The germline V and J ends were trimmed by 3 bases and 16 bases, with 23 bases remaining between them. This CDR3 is CASSEEWVSSPPHF. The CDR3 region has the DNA TGTGCCAGCAGCGAAGAATGGGTTTCGTCGCCGCCCCATTTT. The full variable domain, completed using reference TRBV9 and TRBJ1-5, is DSGVTQTPKHLITATGQRVTLRCSPRSGDLSVYWYQQSLDQGLQFLIQYYNGEERAKGNILERFSAQQFPDLHSELNLSSLELGDSALYFCASSEEWVSSPPHFGDGTRLSIL.

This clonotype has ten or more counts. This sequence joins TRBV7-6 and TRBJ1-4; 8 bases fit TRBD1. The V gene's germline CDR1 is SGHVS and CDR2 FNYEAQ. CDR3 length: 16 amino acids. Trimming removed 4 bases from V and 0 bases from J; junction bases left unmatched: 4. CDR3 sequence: CASSSDRGPTNEKLFF. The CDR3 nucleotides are TGTGCCAGCAGCTCAGACAGGGGCCCAACTAATGAAAAACTGTTTTTT.

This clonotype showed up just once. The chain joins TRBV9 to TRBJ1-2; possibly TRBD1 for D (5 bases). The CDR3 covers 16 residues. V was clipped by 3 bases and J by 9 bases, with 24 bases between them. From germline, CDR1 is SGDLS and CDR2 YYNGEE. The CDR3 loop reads CASSAGEDPPSSSYTF. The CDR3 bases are TGTGCCAGCAGCGCGGGGGAGGACCCTCCGAGCAGTAGCTACACCTTC.